This is a list of T cell receptor beta chains from one sample in a study of T cells after yellow fever vaccination. One entry per CDR3 protein, called by TCRdb with MiXCR from the 5' RACE reads. The table has 300,000 or so distinct CDR3 sequences, about 8.3% seen once. The input for sequencing was PBMCs, taken approximately 47 days after the first yellow fever vaccination. These receptor sequences come from a man aged 18 to 30 who received the YFV17D yellow fever vaccine. The CDR3 runs from the conserved cysteine through the conserved F or W. Each record gives: D gene, clone size, V gene, J gene, CDR3 protein, CDR3 DNA. A D gene is named only where the DNA matches it firmly. Size is stated for part of the rows, as once, few or many counts, or as a class when the clone is expanded.

>TRBD1|.|TRBV19|TRBJ1-4
CASSDRGFNEKLFF
TGTGCCAGTAGCGACAGGGGCTTTAATGAAAAACTGTTTTTT
>TRBD1|few|TRBV28|TRBJ2-1
CASSLVLGQGYEQFF
TGTGCCAGCAGTTTAGTTCTGGGACAGGGCTATGAGCAGTTCTTC
>.|few|TRBV7-2|TRBJ1-5
CASSFNGQPQHF
TGTGCCAGCAGCTTTAATGGACAGCCCCAGCATTTT
>TRBD2|few|TRBV4-1|TRBJ2-7
CASSHGLAGNYYEQYF
TGCGCCAGCAGCCACGGACTAGCGGGGAACTACTACGAGCAGTACTTC
>TRBD2|.|TRBV7-2|TRBJ2-3
CASSLAVLAGGNTDTQYF
TGTGCCAGCAGCTTAGCCGTACTAGCGGGGGGGAACACAGATACGCAGTATTTT
>TRBD1|.|TRBV5-1|TRBJ2-3
CASSRTTGGSTDTQYF
TGCGCCAGCAGCAGAACGACAGGGGGGTCAACAGATACGCAGTATTTT
>.|few|TRBV5-4|TRBJ2-1
CASSPEWGPIYNEQFF
TGTGCCAGCAGCCCTGAGTGGGGGCCTATCTACAATGAGCAGTTCTTC
>TRBD1|few|TRBV5-7|TRBJ1-1
CASSFPDRGDAEAFF
TGTGCCAGCAGCTTCCCCGACAGGGGAGACGCTGAAGCTTTCTTT
>TRBD2|few|TRBV5-1|TRBJ2-3
CASSLMALAGGSDTQYF
TGCGCCAGCAGCTTGATGGCCCTAGCGGGGGGTTCGGATACGCAGTATTTT
>.|.|TRBV7-9|TRBJ1-6
CASRKGRGWNSPLHF
TGTGCCAGCAGAAAGGGAAGGGGGTGGAATTCACCCCTCCACTTT
>.|once|TRBV11-2|TRBJ2-3
CASSSPRVGTQYF
TGTGCCAGCAGCTCGCCGAGAGTCGGTACGCAGTATTTT
>.|few|TRBV2|TRBJ2-5
CASRQTEIQETQYF
TGTGCCAGCAGGCAGACAGAAATCCAAGAGACCCAGTACTTC
>TRBD2|few|TRBV20-1|TRBJ2-7
CSASGRANSEQYF
TGCAGTGCTAGTGGGAGGGCCAACTCCGAGCAGTACTTC
>.|few|TRBV4-3|TRBJ2-7
CASSQESGGTYEQYF
TGCGCCAGCAGCCAAGAGAGTGGGGGGACCTACGAGCAGTACTTC
>TRBD1|many|TRBV7-2|TRBJ2-3
CASSLLDRGTDTQYF
TGTGCCAGCAGCTTACTGGACAGGGGCACAGATACGCAGTATTTT
>.|few|TRBV15|TRBJ1-2
CATSRDRGVANYGYTF
TGTGCCACCAGCAGAGATAGGGGGGTTGCTAACTATGGCTACACCTTC
>.|few|TRBV5-1|TRBJ1-1
CASSLEAPEAFF
TGCGCCAGCAGCTTAGAGGCCCCTGAAGCTTTCTTT
>.|few|TRBV10-3|TRBJ1-6
CAISEPRPGNSPLHF
TGTGCCATCAGTGAACCCCGTCCTGGGAATTCACCCCTCCACTTT
>.|.|TRBV7-2|TRBJ1-2
CASSPGDGVYGYTF
TGTGCCAGCAGCCCAGGGGACGGAGTCTATGGCTACACCTTC
>.|.|TRBV29-1|TRBJ2-3
CSVGRGPYTDTQYF
TGCAGCGTTGGACGGGGACCGTACACAGATACGCAGTATTTT
>.|many|TRBV5-1|TRBJ2-5
CASSLADRGIGETQYF
TGCGCCAGCAGCTTGGCCGACCGTGGAATTGGGGAGACCCAGTACTTC
>.|.|TRBV5-6|TRBJ1-1
CASSLERGLREITEAFF
TGTGCCAGCAGCTTGGAGCGGGGCCTGAGGGAGATCACTGAAGCTTTCTTT
>.|.|TRBV6-5|TRBJ1-1
CASSYETNFNTEAFF
TGTGCCAGCAGTTACGAGACTAATTTTAACACTGAAGCTTTCTTT
>TRBD1|.|TRBV10-3|TRBJ2-5
CASRQGEGETQYF
TGTGCCTCCCGACAGGGGGAAGGAGAGACCCAGTACTTC
>.|.|TRBV5-4|TRBJ2-3
CASSFAATSTDTQYF
TGTGCCAGCAGCTTTGCCGCGACTAGCACAGATACGCAGTATTTT
>.|.|TRBV4-3|TRBJ1-1
CASSQDPGGRGWAEAFF
TGCGCCAGCAGCCAAGACCCAGGTGGGAGGGGATGGGCTGAAGCTTTCTTT
>.|many|TRBV5-4|TRBJ1-1
CASSFSTSMNTEAFF
TGTGCCAGCAGCTTCTCGACATCCATGAACACTGAAGCTTTCTTT
>.|few|TRBV14|TRBJ2-1
CASSPVLGSYNEQFF
TGTGCCAGCAGCCCCGTCCTGGGTTCCTACAATGAGCAGTTCTTC
>TRBD2|few|TRBV20-1|TRBJ2-3
CSQKTSGGTDTQYF
TGCAGCCAAAAGACTAGCGGGGGCACAGATACGCAGTATTTT
>.|few|TRBV3-1|TRBJ2-1
CASSQDQMSGNEQFF
TGTGCCAGCAGCCAAGATCAGATGTCGGGCAATGAGCAGTTCTTC
>.|.|TRBV4-1|TRBJ2-1
CASSQDPPGAYNEQFF
TGCGCCAGCAGCCAGGACCCGCCAGGGGCCTACAATGAGCAGTTCTTC
>TRBD2|few|TRBV5-8|TRBJ2-2
CASSREAGELFF
TGTGCCAGCAGCCGGGAGGCCGGGGAGCTGTTTTTT
>TRBD1|.|TRBV5-6|TRBJ1-5
CASSLFSVQGYQPQHF
TGTGCCAGCAGCTTGTTTTCGGTACAGGGGTACCAGCCCCAGCATTTT
>TRBD2|few|TRBV7-2|TRBJ2-1
CASSLALGTSGYNEQFF
TGTGCCAGCAGCTTAGCGCTGGGGACTAGCGGGTACAATGAGCAGTTCTTC
>.|.|TRBV3-1|TRBJ2-1
CASSQSVNEQFF
TGTGCCAGCAGCCAAAGTGTCAATGAGCAGTTCTTC
>TRBD1|.|TRBV5-1|TRBJ2-3
CASSLDRGDGRTDTQYF
TGCGCCAGCAGCTTGGACAGGGGCGATGGACGCACAGATACGCAGTATTTT
>.|.|TRBV5-4|TRBJ1-2
CASSSFGANYGYTF
TGTGCCAGCAGCTCATTCGGGGCTAACTATGGCTACACCTTC
>.|many|TRBV6-2/TRBV6-3|TRBJ2-5
CASSDGAQETQYF
TGTGCCAGCAGTGACGGGGCCCAAGAGACCCAGTACTTC
>.|few|TRBV3-1|TRBJ2-3
CASSQLVRGGRRQYF
TGTGCCAGCAGCCAACTAGTACGTGGAGGACGAAGGCAGTATTTT
>.|few|TRBV20-1|TRBJ2-7
CSAKGTTKTYEQYF
TGCAGTGCTAAAGGAACGACGAAGACTTACGAGCAGTACTTC
>.|.|TRBV7-2|TRBJ2-3
CASSSRGPASTDTQYF
TGTGCCAGCAGCTCCCGCGGCCCCGCTAGCACAGATACGCAGTATTTT
>TRBD2|few|TRBV4-1|TRBJ2-3
CASSHLGRGVTDTQYF
TGCGCCAGCAGCCACCTGGGGCGGGGGGTAACAGATACGCAGTATTTT
>.|few|TRBV2|TRBJ1-4
CASRREVMVEKLFF
TGTGCCAGCAGGAGGGAGGTGATGGTTGAAAAACTGTTTTTT
>.|few|TRBV4-1|TRBJ1-6
CASSPNLATDLKSLHF
TGCGCCAGCAGCCCAAACCTAGCGACGGACCTGAAATCCCTCCACTTT
>TRBD1|.|TRBV6-1|TRBJ2-3
CASSPDRGRITDTQYF
TGTGCCAGCAGTCCAGACAGGGGGCGAATCACAGATACGCAGTATTTT
>.|few|TRBV7-6|TRBJ2-1
CASSPRTWDEQFF
TGTGCCAGCAGCCCCCGGACCTGGGATGAGCAGTTCTTC
>.|once|TRBV13|TRBJ2-6
CASEGGASSGANVLTF
TGTGCCAGCGAGGGGGGGGCCAGCTCTGGGGCCAACGTCCTGACTTTC
>TRBD1|many|TRBV5-1|TRBJ2-3
CASSAGQGIADTQYF
TGCGCCAGCAGCGCTGGACAGGGGATCGCAGATACGCAGTATTTT
>TRBD1|.|TRBV24-1|TRBJ1-1
CATSSHTGGNTEAFF
TGTGCCACCAGTTCTCACACAGGGGGGAACACTGAAGCTTTCTTT
>.|.|TRBV5-1|TRBJ2-5
CASSGGGLQETQYF
TGCGCCAGCAGTGGCGGGGGCCTCCAAGAGACCCAGTACTTC
>.|few|TRBV24-1|TRBJ1-2
CATSDRTDGYTF
TGTGCCACCAGTGACAGGACGGATGGCTACACCTTC
>TRBD2|few|TRBV4-1|TRBJ2-3
CASGSGGDTDTQYF
TGCGCCAGCGGTAGCGGGGGAGACACAGATACGCAGTATTTT
>TRBD1|few|TRBV10-3|TRBJ1-2
CAISPGQGAGGYTF
TGTGCCATCAGCCCCGGACAGGGGGCTGGCGGCTACACCTTC
>TRBD1|.|TRBV7-3|TRBJ1-5
CASKCPGTDSNQPQHF
TGTGCCAGCAAATGCCCCGGGACAGATAGCAATCAGCCCCAGCATTTT
>TRBD1|many|TRBV29-1|TRBJ2-3
CSVAGQGADTQYF
TGCAGCGTTGCAGGACAGGGAGCAGATACGCAGTATTTT